The 17 T cell receptor beta chains below come from one sample, sequenced in a study of molecular identifiers for immune sequencing clone quantification. TCRdb ran MiXCR on the PCR reads and lists one entry per CDR3 protein. The table lists under 650,000 distinct CDR3 sequences, 20% of them singletons, with under 0.95% in the top ten. Sequences were obtained from naive CD8+ T cells from blood, with Jurkat cell RNA spiked in. Subset described: FACS-sorted CD8+CD4-CCR7+CD45RA+ naive T cells. These receptors were taken from a human donor in good health. Some libraries in this study had Jurkat cell RNA spiked in.

V and J are TRBV7-2 and TRBJ2-5; D is ambiguous. Germline CDR1 reads SGHTA; CDR2 reads FQGNSA. V lost 1 base to trimming and J lost 7 bases, with 13 bases between them. This CDR3 has 14 residues. CDR3 amino acids: CASSLGVGVGTQYF. CDR3 in DNA: TGTGCCAGCAGCTTAGGAGTCGGCGTAGGGACCCAGTACTTC.

This clonotype was seen at least ten times. This chain connects TRBV20-1 to TRBJ2-7; D is possibly TRBD1 (6 bases). This CDR3 contains 16 residues. Germline V gene lookup returns CDR1 DFQATT and CDR2 SNEGSKA (reference sequence). The V end lost 0 bases, the J end lost 0 bases, and 15 bases lay between the germline ends. CDR3 loop: CSARDTITGFSYEQYF. DNA of the CDR3: TGCAGTGCTAGAGATACTATAACAGGGTTCTCCTACGAGCAGTACTTC.

Concerning this clonotype: A read error may be the cause here, since a much bigger clone is one base away. The CDR3 ends on some other residue instead of the conserved phenylalanine or tryptophan, so this is likely a read error. This rearrangement joins TRBV7-6 to TRBJ2-7, with TRBD2 identical over 9 bases. The CDR3 spans 15 residues. The V gene's germline CDR1 is SGHVS and CDR2 FNYEAQ. V dropped 3 bases and J dropped 3; count of bases not matched to a gene: 6. CDR3 bases: TGTGCCAGCAGCTTTTCCGGGACTAGCAGCTACGAGCAGTACCTC. Its protein is CASSFSGTSSYEQYL.

This clonotype was detected only a few times. The CDR3 does not close with the conserved phenylalanine or tryptophan, likely indicating a read error. J is TRBJ2-3 and V is TRBV11-2, with TRBD2 matching over 8 bases. Germline CDR1 is SGHAT and CDR2 is FQNNGV. The CDR3 totals 17 residues. The trim removed 3 bases at V and 3 bases at J, leaving 11 bases unmatched. CDR3 in amino acids: CASSLLAGRFTTDTQYS. As DNA, the CDR3 is TGTGCCAGCAGCTTGTTAGCGGGACGATTTACGACAGATACGCAGTATTCT.

In its sample, this clonotype was seen many times. This rearrangement joins TRBV12-3 or TRBV12-4 to TRBJ1-2; D is possibly TRBD1 (5 bases). With 6 bases removed from V and 5 bases from J, the gap between germline ends came to 16 bases. The CDR3 totals 14 residues. The CDR3 DNA reads as TGTGCCAGCAGCCCCGTGGGGGGTCATTATGGCTACACCTTC. Residues: CASSPVGGHYGYTF.

The gene calls are TRBV13 and TRBJ2-1; a possible D gene is TRBD2 (5 bases). V was shortened by 5 bases and J by 0 bases, with 14 bases between the two germline ends. CDR3 length: 16 residues. The V gene's germline CDR1 is PRHDT and CDR2 FYEKMQ (reference sequence). The CDR3 sequence is CASSPPGWSSYNEQFF. DNA for the CDR3: TGTGCCAGCAGCCCCCCGGGGTGGAGCTCCTACAATGAGCAGTTCTTC.

The J gene is TRBJ2-3, the V gene TRBV7-9, with 10 bases lining up with TRBD2. Germline assignment: CDR1 SEHNR and CDR2 FQNEAQ (reference sequence). Trimming removed 1 base from V and 8 bases from J; junction bases left unmatched: 9. This CDR3 contains 16 residues. CDR3 coding DNA: TGTGCCAGCAGCTTAGGGAGGGCTAGCGGGAGAGGTACGCAGTATTTT. Its protein product is CASSLGRASGRGTQYF. The complete variable domain, with remaining parts taken from reference TRBV7-9 and TRBJ2-3, reads DTGVSQNPRHKITKRGQNVTFRCDPISEHNRLYWYRQTLGQGPEFLTYFQNEAQLEKSRLLSDRFSAERPKGSFSTLEIQRTEQGDSAMYLCASSLGRASGRGTQYFGPGTRLTVL.

This clonotype was detected a few times. This chain joins TRBV19 and TRBJ2-3; maybe TRBD2 (6 bases). This CDR3 comprises 15 residues. Germline CDR1 and CDR2: LNHDA and SQIVND (reference sequence). Deletions cut 3 bases from V and 5 bases from J, with 15 bases between. The CDR3 DNA follows: TGTGCCAGTAGTATCGGCGGGGAGGCTTTAGATACGCAGTATTTT. Translating gives CASSIGGEALDTQYF. The full variable domain, its missing parts supplied by reference TRBV19 and TRBJ2-3, is DGGITQSPKYLFRKEGQNVTLSCEQNLNHDAMYWYRQDPGQGLRLIYYSQIVNDFQKGDIAEGYSVSREKKESFPLTVTSAQKNPTAFYLCASSIGGEALDTQYFGPGTRLTVL.

This clonotype was detected ten times or more. This chain connects TRBV12-5 to TRBJ2-3; weak D call: TRBD2 (6 bases). Looked up from germline, CDR1 is LGHNT and CDR2 is FRNRAP. With 4 bases removed from V and 0 bases from J, the gap between germline ends came to 11 bases. The CDR3 spans 15 residues. The chain's CDR3 is CASGWGDTSTDTQYF. As DNA, the CDR3 is TGTGCTAGTGGTTGGGGGGATACTAGCACAGATACGCAGTATTTT. Full variable domain (outside the CDR3, taken from reference TRBV12-5 and TRBJ2-3): DARVTQTPRHKVTEMGQEVTMRCQPILGHNTVFWYRQTMMQGLELLAYFRNRAPLDDSGMPKDRFSAEMPDATLATLKIQPSEPRDSAVYFCASGWGDTSTDTQYFGPGTRLTVL.

This clonotype was picked up a small number of times. The CDR3 sequence is CASSPLSGPGGELFF. CDR3 in DNA: TGTGCCAGCAGCCCATTGTCAGGGCCAGGTGGGGAGCTGTTTTTT. This chain uses TRBV7-3 with TRBJ2-2; D may be TRBD1 (5 bases). The V end lost 5 bases, the J end lost 8 bases, and 18 bases lay between the germline ends. Germline values: CDR1 SGHTA, CDR2 FQGTGA. The CDR3 is made up of 15 amino acids.

J is TRBJ2-5 and V is TRBV5-6; maybe TRBD2 (5 bases). The CDR3 consists of 13 residues. With 0 bases removed from V and 5 bases from J, the gap between germline ends came to 8 bases. CDR1 and CDR2 from the germline V gene are SGHDT and YYEEEE. The CDR3 nucleotides read TGTGCCAGCAGCTTGGCTAGCTACGAGACCCAGTACTTC. Translation: CASSLASYETQYF.

This clonotype occurred many times. V is TRBV19 and J is TRBJ2-2, with D perhaps matching TRBD1 (5 bases). The germline V gene encodes CDR1 LNHDA and CDR2 SQIVND (reference sequence). Trimming took off 8 bases at V and 4 bases at J, with 11 bases between the two ends. CDR3 length: 13 amino acids. The CDR3 is CASQWGGTGELFF. In DNA, the CDR3 is TGTGCCAGTCAATGGGGCGGCACCGGGGAGCTGTTTTTT. The whole variable domain, remainder taken from reference TRBV19 and TRBJ2-2, is DGGITQSPKYLFRKEGQNVTLSCEQNLNHDAMYWYRQDPGQGLRLIYYSQIVNDFQKGDIAEGYSVSREKKESFPLTVTSAQKNPTAFYLCASQWGGTGELFFGEGSRLTVL.

As concerns this clonotype: A much larger clone differs by one base, so this may be a read error. The chain couples TRBV19 to TRBJ2-3, with 10 bases aligning to TRBD2. Germline V gene sequence: CDR1 LNHDA, CDR2 SQIVND (reference sequence). CDR3 length: 15 amino acids. The CDR3 loop is CASTDWTSGSDTRYF. In DNA, the CDR3 is TGTGCCAGTACGGACTGGACTAGCGGTTCAGATACGCGGTATTTT.

This clonotype came up a few times. This sequence joins TRBV5-3 and TRBJ2-2; either TRBD1 or TRBD2 may supply D (6 bases each). TRBV5-3 is flagged as an ORF with uncertain function. CDR3 size: 16 residues. The V gene lost 8 bases and the J gene lost 4 bases, with 21 bases spanning the gap. The CDR3 here is CASSPEGGAGTGELFF. The CDR3 coding sequence is TGTGCCAGCAGCCCGGAGGGGGGCGCGGGCACCGGGGAGCTGTTTTTT.

This clonotype was picked up many times. This chain connects TRBV20-1 to TRBJ2-4; possibly TRBD2 for D (6 bases). Trimming took 0 bases from V and 0 from J, leaving 9 bases between them. Germline CDR1 reads DFQATT; CDR2 reads SNEGSKA (reference sequence). This CDR3 spans 15 amino acids. The CDR3 loop is CSARDGTLAKNIQYF. In DNA form, the CDR3 reads TGCAGTGCTAGAGATGGGACTCTAGCCAAAAACATTCAGTACTTC.

This clonotype was seen at least ten times. The chain combines TRBV4-3 with TRBJ1-6; no clear D gene. In germline, CDR1 is LGHNA, CDR2 YSLEER. This CDR3 has 17 residues. The V gene lost 0 bases and the J gene lost 0 bases, with 9 bases spanning the gap. The CDR3 DNA follows: TGCGCCAGCAGCCAAGAGAGAGTTTTCTCCTATAATTCACCCCTCCACTTT. Its translation: CASSQERVFSYNSPLHF.

This clonotype was picked up many times. The chain carries TRBV12-3 or TRBV12-4 and TRBJ2-1; TRBD1 matches 10 bases. Losses at the gene ends were 4 bases for V and 6 bases for J; bases not matched to a gene: 6. CDR3 length: 15 amino acids. CDR3 bases: TGTGCCAGCAGTTCGGGACAGGGGATGGGCAATGAGCAGTTCTTC. Amino acids: CASSSGQGMGNEQFF.